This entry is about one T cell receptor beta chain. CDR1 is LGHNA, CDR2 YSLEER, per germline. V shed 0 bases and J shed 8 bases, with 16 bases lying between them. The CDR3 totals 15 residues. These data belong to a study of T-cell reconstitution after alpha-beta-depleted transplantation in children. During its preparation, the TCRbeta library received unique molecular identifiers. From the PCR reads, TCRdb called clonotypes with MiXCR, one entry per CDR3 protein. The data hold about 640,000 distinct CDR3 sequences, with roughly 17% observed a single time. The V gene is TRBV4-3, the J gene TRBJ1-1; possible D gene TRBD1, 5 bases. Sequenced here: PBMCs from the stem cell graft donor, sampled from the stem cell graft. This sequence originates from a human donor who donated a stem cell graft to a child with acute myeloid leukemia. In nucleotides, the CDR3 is TGCGCCAGCAGCCAAGATTTGGGGGAATCGGGCGAAGCTTTCTTT. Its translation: CASSQDLGESGEAFF.